A single sample gave rise to the 10 T cell receptor beta chains below, sequenced in a study of Graves' ophthalmopathy and Graves' hyperthyroidism. Amplified material comprised TCR beta CDR3 regions derived from RNA transcripts. Following a first-round RT-PCR that used HTBI primers, a second-round multiplex PCR was carried out. One entry per CDR3 protein, called by TCRdb with MiXCR from the multiplex PCR reads. The sample has some 1.1 million distinct CDR3 sequences; approximately 35% are singletons. Specimen: peripheral blood or thyroid tissue (not recorded which). These receptors were obtained from an adult man with Graves' hyperthyroidism.

The gene calls are TRBV29-1 and TRBJ2-5, with 8 bases identical to TRBD1. The CDR3 consists of 14 residues. From germline, CDR1 is SQVTM and CDR2 ANQGSEA. V dropped 3 bases and J dropped 2; count of bases not matched to a gene: 5. The CDR3 DNA is TGCAGCGTTGATGGCAGGGGGCATCAAGAGACCCAGTACTTC. Its translation: CSVDGRGHQETQYF.

There are a few counts of this clonotype. The rearrangement uses TRBV12-3 or TRBV12-4 and TRBJ1-3; 7 bases are a match to TRBD1. V lost 4 bases and J lost 0; bases outside the gene matches: 6. The CDR3 has 16 residues. This CDR3 is CASSWGQSLSGNTIYF. CDR3 nucleotide sequence: TGTGCCAGCAGTTGGGGACAGTCGCTCTCTGGAAACACCATATATTTT.

This clonotype appeared many times. The CDR3 sequence: CSVEDEWGQGSGGYTF. CDR3 DNA sequence: TGCAGCGTTGAAGATGAGTGGGGACAGGGATCTGGTGGCTACACCTTC. The gene calls are TRBV29-1 and TRBJ1-2, with 9 bases aligning to TRBD1. The trim removed 0 bases at V and 7 bases at J, leaving 12 bases unmatched. Germline values: CDR1 SQVTM, CDR2 ANQGSEA. The CDR3 contains 16 residues.

V usage is TRBV5-1 and J usage is TRBJ2-3; D is perhaps TRBD2 (6 bases). Germline CDR1 is SGHRS and CDR2 is YFSETQ. The CDR3 totals 14 residues. Trimming removed 5 bases at V and 5 bases at J, with 15 bases between. CDR3 amino acids: CASSPGGVGDTQYF. In DNA form, the CDR3 reads TGCGCCAGCAGTCCCGGCGGGGTAGGAGATACGCAGTATTTT.

This clonotype occurred many times. This sequence joins TRBV11-2 and TRBJ1-1, with D possibly matching TRBD1 (6 bases). The V end lost 6 bases, the J end lost 1 base, and 12 bases lay between the germline ends. The CDR3 consists of 14 residues. Germline CDR1 SGHAT, CDR2 FQNNGV. CDR3 in amino acids: CASRTGFTNTEAFF. DNA of the CDR3: TGTGCCAGCAGAACAGGGTTTACGAACACTGAAGCTTTCTTT.

Note on this clonotype: It may be a read error: a sequence one base away is much more abundant. The DNA of the CDR3 is TGTGCCAGCAGCCTCGGGGGAAAGACTAATCAGTCCCAGCATTTT. As protein: CASSLGGKTNQSQHF. This chain uses TRBV11-2 with TRBJ1-5; TRBD1 is a possible D gene (5 bases). The germline CDR1 and CDR2 sequences are SGHAT and FQNNGV. The CDR3 sequence is 15 residues long.

This sequence joins TRBV19 and TRBJ2-7; 9 bases are shared with TRBD1. V dropped 9 bases and J dropped 9; count of bases not matched to a gene: 15. Per the germline V gene, CDR1 is LNHDA and CDR2 is SQIVND (reference sequence). This CDR3 has 14 residues. The chain's CDR3 is CASGKMGQGTGQYF. The DNA for the CDR3 is TGTGCCAGCGGAAAAATGGGACAGGGTACCGGGCAGTACTTC.

This clonotype was picked up a small number of times. This sequence joins TRBV2 and TRBJ2-7; D might be TRBD2 (5 bases). Germline CDR1 is SNHLY and CDR2 is FYNNEI. CDR3 length equals 13 residues. V shed 8 bases and J shed 3 bases, with 14 bases lying between them. Written as DNA, the CDR3 is TGTGCCAGCGGGGAGAGACGCTTCTACGAGCAGTACTTC. This encodes CASGERRFYEQYF.

V and J are TRBV7-9 and TRBJ1-2, with TRBD1 identical over 7 bases. Germline V gene data show CDR1 as SEHNR and CDR2 as FQNEAQ (reference sequence). Trimming at V came to 8 bases and at J to 2 bases, leaving 8 bases not matched to a gene. This CDR3 spans 14 amino acids. Here the CDR3 reads CASGAAQGNYGYTF. The CDR3 coding sequence is TGTGCCAGCGGCGCAGCACAGGGGAACTATGGCTACACCTTC.

This clonotype was counted once. A clone one base away is much larger, so this may be a read error. J is TRBJ1-3 and V is TRBV5-1, with a weak D call TRBD1 (6 bases). This CDR3 is built from 17 residues. The ends were cut back, 0 bases at V and 0 bases at J, with 13 bases in the middle. Germline loops: CDR1 SGHRS, CDR2 YFSETQ. The CDR3 loop reads CASSLAGQSRSGNTIYF. As DNA, the CDR3 is TGCGCCAGCAGCTTGGCCGGACAGTCGCGCTCTGGAAACACCATATATTTT.